The T cell receptor (beta chain) described here comes from a study of T cells in Graves' hyperthyroidism and ophthalmopathy. Study-wide points: Most expanded thyroid clonotypes above 0.001 recurred in blood.

Researchers amplified the TCR beta CDR3 regions from RNA transcripts. TCR CDR3 underwent first-round RT-PCR with the HTBI primer set. TCRdb recomputed calls from the multiplex PCR reads with MiXCR, one row per CDR3 protein. Counted here are 350,000 to 450,000 distinct CDR3 sequences, around 13% occurring once; the ten biggest clones make up approximately 11%. Researchers barred patients who had uncontrolled infection, other autoimmune disease, pregnancy or lactation. Thyroid ultrasound and orbital computed tomography, with clinical symptoms and serum thyroxine and TRAb, informed diagnoses. Only one count was recorded for this clonotype. What it recognizes is unknown. The specimen was blood. This receptor was identified in a woman aged 60-70 years with Graves' hyperthyroidism.

The CDR3 reads CASTPPGAHNSPLHF. The DNA of the CDR3 is TGTGCCAGTACTCCCCCCGGTGCGCATAATTCACCCCTCCACTTT. The rearrangement joins TRBV19 to TRBJ1-6; no firm D call. V lost 7 bases and J 5 bases, leaving 15 bases between the germline ends. This CDR3 is 15 amino acids long. From germline, CDR1 is LNHDA and CDR2 SQIVND (reference sequence).